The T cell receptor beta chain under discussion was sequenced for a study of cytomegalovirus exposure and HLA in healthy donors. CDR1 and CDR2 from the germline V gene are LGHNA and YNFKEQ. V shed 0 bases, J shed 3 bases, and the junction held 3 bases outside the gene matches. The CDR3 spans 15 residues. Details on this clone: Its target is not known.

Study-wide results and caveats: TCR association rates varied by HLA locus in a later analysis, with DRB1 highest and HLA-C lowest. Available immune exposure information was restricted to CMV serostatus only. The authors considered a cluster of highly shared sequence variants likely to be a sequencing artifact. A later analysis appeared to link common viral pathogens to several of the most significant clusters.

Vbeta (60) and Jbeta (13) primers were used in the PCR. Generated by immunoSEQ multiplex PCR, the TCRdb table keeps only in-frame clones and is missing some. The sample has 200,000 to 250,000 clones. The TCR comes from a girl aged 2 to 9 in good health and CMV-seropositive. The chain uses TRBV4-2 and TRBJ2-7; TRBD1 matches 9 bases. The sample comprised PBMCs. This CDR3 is CASSQESGQGYEQYF. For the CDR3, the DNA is TGTGCCAGCAGCCAAGAATCGGGACAGGGCTACGAGCAGTACTTC.